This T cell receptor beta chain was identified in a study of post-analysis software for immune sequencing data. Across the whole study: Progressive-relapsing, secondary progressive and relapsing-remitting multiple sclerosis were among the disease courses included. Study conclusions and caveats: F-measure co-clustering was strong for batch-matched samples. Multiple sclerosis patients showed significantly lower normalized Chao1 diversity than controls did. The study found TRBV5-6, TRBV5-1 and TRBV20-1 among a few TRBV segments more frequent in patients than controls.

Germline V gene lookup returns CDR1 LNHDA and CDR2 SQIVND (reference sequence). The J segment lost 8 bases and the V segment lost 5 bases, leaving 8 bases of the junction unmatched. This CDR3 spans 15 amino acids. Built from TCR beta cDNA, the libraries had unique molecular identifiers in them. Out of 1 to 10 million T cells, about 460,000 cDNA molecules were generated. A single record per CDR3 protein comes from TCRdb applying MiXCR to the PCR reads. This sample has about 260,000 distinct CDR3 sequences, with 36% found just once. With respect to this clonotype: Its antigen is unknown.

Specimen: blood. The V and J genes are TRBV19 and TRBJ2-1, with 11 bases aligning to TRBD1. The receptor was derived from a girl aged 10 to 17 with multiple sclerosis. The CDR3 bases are TGTGCCAGTAGTGTCGGGACAGGGGGTGTGGATGAGCAGTTCTTC. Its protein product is CASSVGTGGVDEQFF.